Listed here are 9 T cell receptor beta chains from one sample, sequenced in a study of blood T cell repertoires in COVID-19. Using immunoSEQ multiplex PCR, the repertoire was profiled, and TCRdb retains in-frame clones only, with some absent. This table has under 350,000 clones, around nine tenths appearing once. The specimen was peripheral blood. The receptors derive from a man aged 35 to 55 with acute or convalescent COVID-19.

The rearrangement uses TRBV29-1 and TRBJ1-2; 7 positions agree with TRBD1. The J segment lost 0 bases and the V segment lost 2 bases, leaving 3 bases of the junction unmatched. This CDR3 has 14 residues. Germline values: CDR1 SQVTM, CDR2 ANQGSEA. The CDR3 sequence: CSVERDSANYGYTF. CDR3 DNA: TGCAGCGTTGAAAGGGACAGCGCTAACTATGGCTACACCTTC.

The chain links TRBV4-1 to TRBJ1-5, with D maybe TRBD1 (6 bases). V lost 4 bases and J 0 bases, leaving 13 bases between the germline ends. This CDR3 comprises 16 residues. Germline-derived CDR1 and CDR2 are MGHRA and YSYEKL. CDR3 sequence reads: CASSPEGHVSNQPQHF. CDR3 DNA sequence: TGCGCCAGCAGCCCAGAGGGACATGTTAGCAATCAGCCCCAGCATTTT.

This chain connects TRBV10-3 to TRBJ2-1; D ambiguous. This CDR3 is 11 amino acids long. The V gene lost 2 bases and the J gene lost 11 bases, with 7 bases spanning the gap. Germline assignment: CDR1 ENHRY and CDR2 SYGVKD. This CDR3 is CAISEGPKQFF. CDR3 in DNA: TGTGCCATCAGTGAGGGCCCGAAGCAGTTCTTC.

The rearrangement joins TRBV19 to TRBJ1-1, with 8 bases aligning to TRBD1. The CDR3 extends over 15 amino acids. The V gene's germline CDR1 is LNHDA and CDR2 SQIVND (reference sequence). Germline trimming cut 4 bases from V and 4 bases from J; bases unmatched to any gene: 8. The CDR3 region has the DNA TGTGCCAGTAGTACTCACAGGGGGAGGACCACTGAAGCTTTCTTT. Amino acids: CASSTHRGRTTEAFF.

CDR3 in DNA: TGTGCCAGCAGGGCCGGGACTCTGAATCAGCCCCAGCATTTT. It encodes CASRAGTLNQPQHF. The chain is built from TRBV2 and TRBJ1-5; D is perhaps TRBD1 (5 bases). Germline values: CDR1 SNHLY, CDR2 FYNNEI. The V gene lost 6 bases and the J gene lost 4 bases, with 13 bases spanning the gap. CDR3 size: 14 residues.

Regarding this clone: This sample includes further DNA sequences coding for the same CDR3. The CDR3 DNA sequence: TGTGCCAGCAGTGGGACAGGGGGTTATCAGCCCCAGCATTTT. It specifies CASSGTGGYQPQHF. V is TRBV2 and J is TRBJ1-5; TRBD1 agrees at 10 bases. The germline V gene has CDR1 SNHLY and CDR2 FYNNEI. This CDR3 is built from 14 residues. With 4 bases clipped from V and 5 bases from J, the junction kept 2 bases outside the gene matches.

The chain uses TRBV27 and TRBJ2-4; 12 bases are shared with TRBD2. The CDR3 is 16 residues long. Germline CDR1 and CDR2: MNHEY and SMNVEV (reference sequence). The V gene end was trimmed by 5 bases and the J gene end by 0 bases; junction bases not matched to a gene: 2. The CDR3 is CASSPSGGEAKNIQYF. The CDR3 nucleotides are TGTGCCAGCAGTCCTAGCGGGGGGGAAGCCAAAAACATTCAGTACTTC.

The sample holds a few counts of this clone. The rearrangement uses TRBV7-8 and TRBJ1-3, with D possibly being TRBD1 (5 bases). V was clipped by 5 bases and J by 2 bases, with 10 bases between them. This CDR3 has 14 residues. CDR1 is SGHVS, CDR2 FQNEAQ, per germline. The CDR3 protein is CASSLPGAGNTIYF. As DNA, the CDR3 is TGTGCCAGCAGCCTCCCGGGGGCTGGAAACACCATATATTTT.

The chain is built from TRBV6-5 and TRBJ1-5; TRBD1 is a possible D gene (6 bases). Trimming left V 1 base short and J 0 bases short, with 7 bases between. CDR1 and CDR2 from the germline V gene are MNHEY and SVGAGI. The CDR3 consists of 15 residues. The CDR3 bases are TGTGCCAGCAGTTACTGGACAGTTAGCAATCAGCCCCAGCATTTT. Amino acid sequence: CASSYWTVSNQPQHF.